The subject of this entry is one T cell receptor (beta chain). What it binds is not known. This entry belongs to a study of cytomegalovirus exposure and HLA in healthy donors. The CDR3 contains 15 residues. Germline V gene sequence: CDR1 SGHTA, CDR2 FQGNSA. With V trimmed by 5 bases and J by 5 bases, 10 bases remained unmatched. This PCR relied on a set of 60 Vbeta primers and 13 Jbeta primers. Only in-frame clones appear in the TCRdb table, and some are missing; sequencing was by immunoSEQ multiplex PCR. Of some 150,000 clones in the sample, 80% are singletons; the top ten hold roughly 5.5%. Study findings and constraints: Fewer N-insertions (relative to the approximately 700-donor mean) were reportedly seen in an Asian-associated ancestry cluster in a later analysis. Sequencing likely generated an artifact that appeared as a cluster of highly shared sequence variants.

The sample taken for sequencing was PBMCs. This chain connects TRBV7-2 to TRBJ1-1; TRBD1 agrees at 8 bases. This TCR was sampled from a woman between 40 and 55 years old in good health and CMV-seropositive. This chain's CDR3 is CASSHSGTGGTEAFF. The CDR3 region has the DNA TGTGCCAGCAGCCACTCCGGGACAGGAGGGACTGAAGCTTTCTTT.